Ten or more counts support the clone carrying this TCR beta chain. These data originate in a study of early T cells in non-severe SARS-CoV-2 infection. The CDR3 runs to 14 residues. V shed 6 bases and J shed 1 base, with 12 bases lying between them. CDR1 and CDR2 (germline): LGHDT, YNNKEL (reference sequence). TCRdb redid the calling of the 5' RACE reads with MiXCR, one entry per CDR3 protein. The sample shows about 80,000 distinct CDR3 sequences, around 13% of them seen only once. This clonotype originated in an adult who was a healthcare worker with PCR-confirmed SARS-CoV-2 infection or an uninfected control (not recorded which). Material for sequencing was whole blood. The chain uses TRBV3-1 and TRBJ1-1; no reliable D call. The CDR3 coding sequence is TGTGCCAGCAGAATCTTAAACGGGAACACTGAAGCTTTCTTT. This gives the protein CASRILNGNTEAFF.